This entry lists 26 T cell receptor beta chains sequenced from one sample in a study of blood T cell repertoires in COVID-19. Assay: immunoSEQ multiplex PCR; the TCRdb copy retains only in-frame clones and omits some. The sample yields under 300,000 clones, just over 85% seen once. What was sequenced was peripheral blood. The receptors stem from a woman under 40 with active or convalescent COVID-19.

This sequence joins TRBV30 and TRBJ1-4; 9 bases agree with TRBD1. In germline, CDR1 is GTSNPN, CDR2 SVGIG (reference sequence). This CDR3 is 14 amino acids long. V trimming: 5 bases; J trimming: 8 bases; junction bases outside the gene matches: 9. The CDR3 protein is CAWGDREGREKLFF. DNA for the CDR3: TGTGCCTGGGGGGACAGGGAGGGACGGGAAAAACTGTTTTTT.

This clone was detected only a few times. The V call is TRBV28, the J call TRBJ2-2; 9 bases are shared with TRBD1. CDR3 size: 15 residues. Looked up from germline, CDR1 is MDHEN and CDR2 is SYDVKM. V trimming: 6 bases; J trimming: 4 bases; junction bases outside the gene matches: 6. The CDR3 region has the DNA TGTGCCAGCAGCCCCGGGACAGGGATCACCGGGGAGCTGTTTTTT. This gives the protein CASSPGTGITGELFF.

DNA of the CDR3: TGCGCCAGCCATTCTGGGGGGGCACATGAGACCCAGTACTTC. Amino acid sequence: CASHSGGAHETQYF. This chain links TRBV5-1 with TRBJ2-5, with a tentative D call TRBD2 (7 bases). CDR3 length equals 14 residues. V shed 7 bases and J shed 5 bases, with 18 bases lying between them. Looked up from germline, CDR1 is SGHRS and CDR2 is YFSETQ.

This clone has only one observation. The V gene is TRBV6-9, the J gene TRBJ1-5; 8 positions match TRBD1. The CDR3 spans 16 residues. Trimming at V came to 11 bases and at J to 4 bases, leaving 16 bases not matched to a gene. Looked up from germline, CDR1 is MNHGY and CDR2 is SVAAGI. The CDR3 bases are TGTGCCGGTCCGGGACAGGCAAGTCTTAGGAATCAGCCCCAGCATTTT. The encoded protein is CAGPGQASLRNQPQHF.

The V call is TRBV5-5, the J call TRBJ1-2; possible D gene TRBD1, 5 bases. V gave up 2 bases and J gave up 2 bases, with 13 bases separating them. The CDR3 is 15 residues long. Germline V gives CDR1 SGHKS, CDR2 YYEKEE (reference sequence). This CDR3 reads CASSFQFTGNYGYTF. CDR3 in DNA: TGTGCCAGCAGCTTCCAATTTACAGGAAACTATGGCTACACCTTC.

This chain uses TRBV6-6 with TRBJ1-2; no clear D gene. Germline assignment: CDR1 MNHNY and CDR2 SVGAGI (reference sequence). The V end lost 7 bases, the J end lost 4 bases, and 19 bases lay between the germline ends. The CDR3 sequence is 15 residues long. CDR3 region: CASNSRDMTPYGYTF. The CDR3 DNA sequence: TGTGCCAGCAACTCACGCGATATGACACCCTATGGCTACACCTTC.

This clone was seen more than once but under ten times. This sequence joins TRBV6-1 and TRBJ2-7, with 8 bases matching TRBD2. This CDR3 spans 14 amino acids. Germline CDR1 is MNHNS and CDR2 is SASEGT. The junction had 5 bases not matched to a gene; V was cut back by 2 bases and J by 5 bases. CDR3 in amino acids: CASSELSGEHEQYF. DNA for the CDR3: TGTGCCAGCAGTGAACTTAGCGGGGAACACGAGCAGTACTTC.

The chain has TRBV6-2 or TRBV6-3 and TRBJ2-1; 8 nucleotides match TRBD2. The CDR3 extends over 12 amino acids. Germline V gene sequence: CDR1 MNHEY, CDR2 SVGEGT. After removal of 5 bases from V and 12 bases from J, the junction contained 6 bases not matched to a gene. CDR3 bases: TGTGCCAGCAGTAACCGGGAGGGCAGGCAGTTCTTC. It yields the protein CASSNREGRQFF.

V usage is TRBV7-2 and J usage is TRBJ1-1; D not certain. This CDR3 has 16 amino acids. CDR1 and CDR2 from the germline V gene are SGHTA and FQGNSA. V shed 2 bases and J shed 4 bases, with 17 bases lying between them. The CDR3 coding sequence is TGTGCCAGCAGCTTAATGACCCCCGGAGGGAGCACTGAAGCTTTCTTT. Amino acid sequence: CASSLMTPGGSTEAFF.

This clone has just one count. This chain joins TRBV9 and TRBJ2-5; perhaps TRBD2 as D (5 bases). Germline V gene sequence: CDR1 SGDLS, CDR2 YYNGEE. V was shortened by 2 bases and J by 1 base, with 12 bases between the two germline ends. The CDR3 extends over 15 amino acids. The CDR3: CASSVLALPQETQYF. The CDR3 DNA reads as TGTGCCAGCAGCGTCCTAGCCCTCCCCCAAGAGACCCAGTACTTC.

The V call is TRBV11-3, the J call TRBJ1-6; no definite D call. In germline, CDR1 is SGHNT, CDR2 YENEEA. The CDR3 is 13 residues long. Trimming stripped 2 bases from V and 5 bases from J, with 4 bases between. The CDR3 nucleotides read TGTGCCAGCAGCTTAACTAATAATTCACCCCTCCACTTT. This encodes CASSLTNNSPLHF.

This chain uses TRBV19 with TRBJ2-3; D might be TRBD2 (7 bases). Trimming removed 6 bases from V and 3 bases from J, with 13 bases in between. The CDR3 has 14 amino acids. Germline CDR1 LNHDA, CDR2 SQIVND (reference sequence). CDR3 sequence (DNA): TGTGCCAGTAGCCGGGGGGCTGGAACAGATACGCAGTATTTT. This sequence encodes CASSRGAGTDTQYF.

The chain carries TRBV4-3 and TRBJ2-3, with 9 bases that match TRBD2. This CDR3 contains 18 residues. V shed 0 bases and J 0 bases; nucleotides not matched to a gene: 7. Germline CDR1 and CDR2: LGHNA and YSLEER. The CDR3 loop is CASSQDRAGGASTDTQYF. CDR3 DNA: TGCGCCAGCAGCCAAGATAGAGCGGGGGGTGCTAGCACAGATACGCAGTATTTT.

Only one count was recorded for this clone. V and J are TRBV9 and TRBJ1-6; 7 bases map to TRBD1. The CDR3 has 14 amino acids. Losses at the gene ends were 4 bases for V and 5 bases for J; bases not matched to a gene: 3. Germline CDR1 is SGDLS and CDR2 is YYNGEE. Written as DNA, the CDR3 is TGTGCCAGCAGCCGGGACAGCGATAATTCACCCCTCCACTTT. Translating it yields CASSRDSDNSPLHF.

The chain couples TRBV6-5 to TRBJ2-7; maybe TRBD2 (6 bases). The V end lost 8 bases, the J end lost 0 bases, and 11 bases lay between the germline ends. Germline CDR1 is MNHEY and CDR2 is SVGAGI. The CDR3 is 13 residues long. CDR3 loop: CASSRGSSYEQYF. The CDR3 nucleotides are TGTGCCAGCTCGCGGGGCAGCTCCTACGAGCAGTACTTC.

The V and J genes are TRBV19 and TRBJ2-2, with 10 bases matching TRBD1. Germline V gives CDR1 LNHDA, CDR2 SQIVND (reference sequence). With 3 bases clipped from V and 2 bases from J, the junction kept 3 bases outside the gene matches. The CDR3 contains 16 residues. For the CDR3, the DNA is TGTGCCAGTAGTATCGGGACAGGGGTTAACACCGGGGAGCTGTTTTTT. It yields the protein CASSIGTGVNTGELFF.

The chain uses TRBV7-9 and TRBJ1-2; 8 bases fit TRBD1. From germline, CDR1 is SEHNR and CDR2 FQNEAQ (reference sequence). The CDR3 totals 16 residues. Trimming removed 1 base from V and 6 bases from J; junction bases left unmatched: 10. The CDR3, as DNA: TGTGCCAGCAGCTTAGGGACAGGGATCGGGATGGATGGCTACACCTTC. Amino acid sequence: CASSLGTGIGMDGYTF.

This clone was seen a handful of times. The J gene is TRBJ1-5, the V gene TRBV28; 9 bases fit TRBD1. Germline assignment: CDR1 MDHEN and CDR2 SYDVKM. With 6 bases clipped from V and 0 bases from J, the junction kept 9 bases outside the gene matches. The CDR3 loop spans 17 amino acids. The CDR3 DNA reads TGTGCCAGCAGCCCCCGGACAGGGGTCAATAGCAATCAGCCCCAGCATTTT. It specifies CASSPRTGVNSNQPQHF.

V and J are TRBV5-6 and TRBJ2-5; possible D gene TRBD1, 5 bases. CDR3 length: 14 amino acids. V dropped 0 bases and J dropped 5 bases, with 11 bases sitting between them. Germline values: CDR1 SGHDT, CDR2 YYEEEE. The CDR3 bases are TGTGCCAGCAGCTTGGCCGGGCAGGGTGAGACCCAGTACTTC. It codes for CASSLAGQGETQYF. Full variable domain (remainder filled in from reference TRBV5-6 and TRBJ2-5): DAGVTQSPTHLIKTRGQQVTLRCSPKSGHDTVSWYQQALGQGPQFIFQYYEEEERQRGNFPDRFSGHQFPNYSSELNVNALLLGDSALYLCASSLAGQGETQYFGPGTRLLVL.

The chain has TRBV12-3 or TRBV12-4 and TRBJ1-1; D is possibly TRBD1 (6 bases). V lost 5 bases and J 3 bases, leaving 10 bases between the germline ends. The CDR3 runs 13 residues. The CDR3 region is CASSITGYTEAFF. The CDR3 bases are TGTGCCAGCAGTATAACAGGGTACACTGAAGCTTTCTTT.

The CDR3 DNA is TGTGCCAGCACCGACACAGGGGCAGTCGAAAAACTGTTTTTT. Its protein is CASTDTGAVEKLFF. The genes are TRBV6-6 and TRBJ1-4; 7 nucleotides match TRBD1. The ends lost 7 bases at V and 8 bases at J; junction bases unmatched: 10. In germline, CDR1 is MNHNY, CDR2 SVGAGI (reference sequence). The CDR3 has 14 amino acids.

CDR3 coding DNA: TGTGCCAGCAGCCTAGGGACAGGAATCACAGATACGCAGTATTTT. Protein product: CASSLGTGITDTQYF. The V gene is TRBV5-5, the J gene TRBJ2-3; 8 nucleotides match TRBD1. The trim removed 4 bases at V and 2 bases at J, leaving 6 bases unmatched. The V gene's germline CDR1 is SGHKS and CDR2 YYEKEE (reference sequence). The CDR3 loop spans 15 amino acids.

This rearrangement joins TRBV14 to TRBJ1-6; D is uncertain. CDR1 and CDR2 from the germline V gene are SGHDN and FVKESK. V was trimmed by 4 bases and J by 7 bases, leaving 11 bases between them. The CDR3 contains 14 residues. The CDR3 DNA reads as TGTGCCAGCAGCCTATCCCCGAGGAATTCACCCCTCCACTTT. It specifies CASSLSPRNSPLHF.

This chain links TRBV5-1 with TRBJ2-2; perhaps TRBD1 as D (6 bases). CDR3 size: 14 residues. Germline V gives CDR1 SGHRS, CDR2 YFSETQ. Trimming pared 5 bases from V and 1 base from J, leaving 9 bases between. The CDR3 here is CASSQDRNTGELFF. DNA of the CDR3: TGCGCCAGCAGTCAGGACAGGAACACCGGGGAGCTGTTTTTT.

The chain couples TRBV19 to TRBJ1-6; D not certain. This CDR3 contains 15 residues. Per the germline V gene, CDR1 is LNHDA and CDR2 is SQIVND (reference sequence). The V end lost 3 bases, the J end lost 7 bases, and 13 bases lay between the germline ends. The CDR3 DNA reads TGTGCCAGTAGTATCTCGGGTTCGGGGAATTCACCCCTCCACTTT. The encoded protein is CASSISGSGNSPLHF.

The chain has TRBV9 and TRBJ2-7, with 7 bases aligning to TRBD1. Germline V gene lookup returns CDR1 SGDLS and CDR2 YYNGEE. V shed 2 bases and J 3 bases; nucleotides not matched to a gene: 11. The CDR3 runs to 16 residues. The CDR3 loop is CASSVLPRTGYYEQYF. The CDR3 region has the DNA TGTGCCAGCAGCGTGTTACCAAGGACAGGTTACTACGAGCAGTACTTC.